A selection of T cell receptor beta chains follows, all from one sample in a study of regulatory T cells in long-lasting Graves disease. TCRdb analysed the multiplex PCR reads with MiXCR anew, one entry per CDR3 protein. This repertoire shows roughly 400,000 distinct CDR3 sequences, less than 25% found once; its top ten account for around 21%. The sample was peripheral blood mononuclear cells (PBMCs), taken when the disease was refractory, from a patient treated with antithyroid drugs. These TCRs come from a female donor with Graves disease. The CDR3 runs from the conserved cysteine through the conserved F or W. The D gene is left open where the match is weak. The size field is filled for only some rows; it gives once, few, many or a size class.

d_call	v_call	j_call	clone_size	cdr3_aa	cdr3_nt
-	TRBV7-2	TRBJ1-1	-	CASSLVVTTDTEAFF	TGTGCCAGCAGCTTAGTGGTGACAACCGACACTGAAGCTTTCTTT
-	TRBV20-1	TRBJ2-7	-	CSAGALGHEQYF	TGCAGTGCTGGGGCTCTAGGGCACGAGCAGTACTTC
-	TRBV4-1	TRBJ1-1	-	CASSQDKGNTEAFF	TGCGCCAGCAGCCAAGATAAGGGGAACACTGAAGCTTTCTTT
TRBD1	TRBV4-2	TRBJ1-2	-	CASSQHPTGDSYGYTF	TGTGCCAGCAGCCAGCACCCTACAGGGGACAGCTATGGCTACACCTTC
TRBD2	TRBV3-1	TRBJ2-7	-	CASSQKSGRLASEQYF	TGTGCCAGCAGCCAAAAAAGCGGTCGACTAGCGTCCGAGCAGTACTTC
-	TRBV20-1	TRBJ2-4	-	CTPKGVVAKNIQYF	TGCACTCCTAAAGGGGTTGTAGCCAAAAACATTCAGTACTTC
TRBD2	TRBV12-3/TRBV12-4	TRBJ2-2	-	CAATLSWWEGNTGELFF	TGTGCCGCCACTTTATCGTGGTGGGAGGGGAACACCGGGGAGCTGTTTTTT
-	TRBV28	TRBJ1-6	-	CASRANYNSPLHF	TGTGCCAGCAGGGCAAACTATAATTCACCCCTCCACTTT
TRBD2	TRBV3-1	TRBJ2-7	few	CASSPGLAYRSSQYF	TGTGCCAGCAGCCCGGGACTAGCGTACCGATCGTCACAGTACTTC
-	TRBV19	TRBJ1-2	-	CASWTANYGYTF	TGTGCCAGTTGGACAGCCAACTATGGCTACACCTTC
-	TRBV7-2	TRBJ2-2	few	CASSFLQGNTGELFF	TGTGCCAGCAGCTTCCTCCAGGGGAACACCGGGGAGCTGTTTTTT
TRBD1	TRBV19	TRBJ1-6	few	CASSIDGTGYSPLHF	TGTGCCAGTAGTATCGACGGGACAGGCTATTCACCCCTCCACTTT
TRBD1	TRBV5-6	TRBJ1-5	-	CASSQQGARQPQHF	TGTGCCAGCAGCCAACAGGGGGCAAGACAGCCCCAGCATTTT
-	TRBV9	TRBJ2-1	-	CASSRSGRVTYNEQFF	TGTGCCAGCAGTCGAAGTGGGCGGGTGACCTACAATGAGCAGTTCTTC
-	TRBV2	TRBJ2-5	many	CASSAQSTQETQYF	TGTGCCAGCAGCGCACAGTCGACCCAAGAGACCCAGTACTTC
TRBD1	TRBV28	TRBJ2-7	many	CASSPSGGAIYEQYF	TGTGCCAGCAGTCCCTCAGGGGGCGCGATCTACGAGCAGTACTTC
-	TRBV19	TRBJ1-3	once	CASSIVASWTSSGNTIYF	TGTGCCAGTAGTATTGTGGCCAGTTGGACAAGCTCTGGAAACACCATATATTTT
-	TRBV10-3	TRBJ1-1	-	CAIRGTGTPEAFF	TGTGCCATCAGAGGAACCGGGACACCTGAAGCTTTCTTT
-	TRBV6-2/TRBV6-3	TRBJ2-7	many	CASSVQRAGRNEQYF	TGTGCCAGCAGTGTCCAACGGGCAGGGCGCAACGAGCAGTACTTC
TRBD1	TRBV28	TRBJ2-7	many	CASSLSGQGAREQYF	TGTGCCAGCAGTTTATCCGGACAGGGGGCAAGGGAGCAGTACTTC
-	TRBV9	TRBJ2-2	once	CASSLNTGGLFF	TGTGCCAGCAGCCTAAACACCGGGGGGCTGTTTTTT
-	TRBV5-6	TRBJ1-1	-	CASSLYTGSRTEAFF	TGTGCCAGCAGCCTCTATACAGGTTCCAGGACTGAAGCTTTCTTT
-	TRBV7-9	TRBJ1-1	few	CASSSLTSGFHGAFF	TGTGCCAGCAGCTCTCTAACTTCAGGGTTCCATGGAGCTTTCTTT
TRBD1	TRBV6-1	TRBJ2-7	-	CASRPTGVLVYEQYF	TGTGCCAGCAGACCCACAGGGGTATTAGTTTACGAGCAGTACTTC
TRBD2	TRBV6-9	TRBJ2-7	few	CASSFKREWTYEQYF	TGTGCCAGCAGTTTTAAGCGGGAGTGGACCTACGAGCAGTACTTC
-	TRBV4-1	TRBJ1-2	few	CASSQDRSPGYGYTF	TGCGCCAGCAGCCAAGATCGTTCTCCGGGCTATGGCTACACCTTC
-	TRBV7-2	TRBJ2-2	many	CASSLAGATSELFF	TGTGCCAGCAGCTTAGCGGGAGCCACCTCGGAGCTGTTTTTT
-	TRBV12-3/TRBV12-4	TRBJ1-1	many	CASRVQMNTEAFF	TGTGCCAGCAGGGTACAGATGAACACTGAAGCTTTCTTT
TRBD1	TRBV20-1	TRBJ2-2	-	CSAGDRTTGELFF	TGCAGTGCCGGGGACAGGACCACCGGGGAGCTGTTTTTT
-	TRBV7-2	TRBJ2-5	few	CASSLASPTKETQYF	TGTGCCAGCAGCTTGGCAAGCCCGACAAAAGAGACCCAGTACTTC
TRBD1	TRBV7-2	TRBJ1-1	many	CASSLAGQGLMNTEAFF	TGTGCCAGCAGCTTGGCGGGACAGGGACTCATGAACACTGAAGCTTTCTTT
-	TRBV6-1	TRBJ2-1	-	CASRGPYNEQFF	TGTGCCAGCAGGGGGCCTTACAATGAGCAGTTCTTC
-	TRBV12-3/TRBV12-4	TRBJ2-2	-	CASIVWGRGTGELFF	TGTGCCAGCATCGTTTGGGGCAGGGGCACCGGGGAGCTGTTTTTT
-	TRBV12-3/TRBV12-4	TRBJ1-2	-	CASSPIEANYGYTF	TGTGCCAGCAGCCCCATAGAAGCTAACTATGGCTACACCTTC
-	TRBV14	TRBJ1-2	-	CASSQQALGSGGYTF	TGTGCCAGCAGCCAACAAGCTTTGGGGTCCGGCGGCTACACCTTC
TRBD1	TRBV12-3/TRBV12-4	TRBJ1-5	-	CASSSTGFSNQPQHF	TGTGCCAGCAGTTCGACAGGGTTTAGCAATCAGCCCCAGCATTTT
TRBD2	TRBV6-1	TRBJ2-7	many	CASAGTSGRAREQYF	TGTGCCAGCGCCGGGACTAGCGGGAGGGCGCGCGAGCAGTACTTC
-	TRBV28	TRBJ2-1	-	CASSVGHPQAGPTYNEQFF	TGTGCCAGCAGTGTGGGGCACCCCCAAGCGGGCCCTACCTACAATGAGCAGTTCTTC
-	TRBV20-1	TRBJ1-4	few	CSAMTAGGGEKLFF	TGCAGTGCTATGACAGCCGGGGGTGGTGAAAAACTGTTTTTT
TRBD2	TRBV28	TRBJ2-7	many	CATVTSGRAYEQYF	TGTGCCACCGTGACTAGCGGGAGGGCCTACGAGCAGTACTTC
-	TRBV28	TRBJ2-4	many	CASSPLSLAKNIQYF	TGTGCCAGCAGTCCCCTCAGTCTAGCCAAAAACATTCAGTACTTC
-	TRBV30	TRBJ1-2	many	CAWSAQTGYGYTF	TGTGCCTGGAGTGCACAGACAGGCTATGGCTACACCTTC
TRBD1	TRBV7-2	TRBJ2-7	few	CASSLGDSQPPFIEQYF	TGCGCCAGCAGCTTAGGGGACAGTCAGCCCCCCTTTATCGAGCAGTACTTC
-	TRBV3-1	TRBJ1-1	few	CASSPRGGWDTEAFF	TGTGCCAGCAGCCCCCGAGGGGGATGGGACACTGAAGCTTTCTTT
-	TRBV30	TRBJ1-1	few	CALQQQVVNTEAFF	TGTGCCTTACAACAACAGGTCGTGAACACTGAAGCTTTCTTT
-	TRBV15	TRBJ2-2	-	CATSRQGDTGELFF	TGTGCCACCAGCAGACAGGGCGACACCGGGGAGCTGTTTTTT
-	TRBV19	TRBJ2-7	-	CASSTGTPVGEQYF	TGTGCCAGTAGTACCGGGACTCCCGTTGGGGAGCAGTACTTC
TRBD1	TRBV4-3	TRBJ2-7	-	CASSQDRALDGQYF	TGCGCCAGCAGCCAGGACAGGGCGCTTGACGGGCAGTACTTC
TRBD2	TRBV5-1	TRBJ2-7	-	CASSYLAGVDEQYF	TGCGCCAGCAGTTACCTAGCGGGAGTCGACGAGCAGTACTTC
-	TRBV20-1	TRBJ1-4	few	CSAGGATNEKLFF	TGCAGTGCTGGAGGAGCAACTAATGAAAAACTGTTTTTT
-	TRBV2	TRBJ2-2	-	CASGLESYTGELFF	TGTGCCAGCGGGCTAGAGTCCTACACCGGGGAGCTGTTTTTT
TRBD1	TRBV6-1	TRBJ2-7	few	CASRNTGGEYEQYF	TGTGCCAGCAGAAATACAGGGGGCGAGTACGAGCAGTACTTC
TRBD2	TRBV7-9	TRBJ2-7	-	CASSHTSGGGEQYF	TGTGCCAGCAGCCATACTAGCGGCGGGGGGGAGCAGTACTTC
-	TRBV30	TRBJ2-7	few	CAWRDTKSYEQYF	TGTGCCTGGAGGGACACAAAATCCTACGAGCAGTACTTC
TRBD2	TRBV10-2	TRBJ2-7	-	CASNPSTSGRAGNSYEQYF	TGCGCCAGCAATCCCTCGACTAGCGGGAGGGCCGGGAACTCCTACGAGCAGTACTTC
-	TRBV4-1	TRBJ2-4	-	CASSQVRGVKNIQYF	TGCGCCAGCAGCCAAGTACGGGGAGTAAAAAACATTCAGTACTTC
TRBD2	TRBV28	TRBJ2-7	-	CASRSLAGALEQYF	TGTGCCAGCAGATCTCTAGCGGGAGCTCTCGAGCAGTACTTC
TRBD2	TRBV7-7	TRBJ2-2	few	CASSLSGAGELFF	TGTGCTAGCAGCTTAAGCGGGGCCGGGGAGCTGTTTTTT
TRBD1	TRBV11-2	TRBJ1-2	many	CASSLWGQGLGYTF	TGTGCCAGCAGCTTATGGGGACAGGGTCTTGGCTACACCTTC
-	TRBV7-2	TRBJ1-4	once	CASSFSLGSEKLFF	TGTGCCAGCAGCTTTTCTTTGGGTTCCGAAAAACTGTTTTTT